The following is a TCR beta chain sequence with its context. This table comes from immunoSEQ multiplex PCR, and its TCRdb copy is limited to in-frame clones, with some not included. The sample holds 90,000 to 150,000 clones; 78% are singletons and the top ten take approximately 4.7%. This specimen belongs to a study of radiotherapy plus CTLA-4 blockade in lung cancer. People whose metastatic non-small-cell lung cancer was chemo-refractory got focal radiation along with CTLA-4 blockade by ipilimumab. The V gene end was trimmed by 6 bases and the J gene end by 4 bases; junction bases not matched to a gene: 8. The CDR3 sequence is 14 residues long. CDR1 and CDR2 from the germline V gene are MGHDK and SYGVNS.

This sequence was found in a human donor with non-small cell lung cancer who had a partial response to radiotherapy plus ipilimumab. The chain couples TRBV25-1 to TRBJ1-1, with 7 bases fitting TRBD1. The specimen comprised peripheral blood, sampled from a patient treated with radiotherapy plus ipilimumab. The CDR3 sequence: CASRQTGRATEAFF. Written as DNA, the CDR3 is TGTGCCAGCAGGCAGACAGGGCGGGCCACTGAAGCTTTCTTT.